This T cell receptor (beta chain) was captured by sequencing in a study of blood T cell repertoires in COVID-19. V lost 11 bases and J lost 5; bases outside the gene matches: 8. In germline, CDR1 is SNHLY, CDR2 FYNNEI. This CDR3 has 13 amino acids. Sequencing was performed with immunoSEQ multiplex PCR; in TCRdb, only in-frame clones are kept and a portion is missing. The repertoire holds about 320,000 clones, roughly nine tenths seen once, with 3.9% in the top ten. The chain joins TRBV2 to TRBJ2-2; 7 bases are a match to TRBD1. The sequence was obtained from a woman aged 25-40 years who had been exposed to COVID-19. The sequencing input was PBMCs or T cells enriched from blood (not recorded which). The CDR3 loop reads CASWDRGTGELFF. The CDR3 DNA reads as TGTGCCTCTTGGGACAGAGGGACCGGGGAGCTGTTTTTT.